Shown below are 22 T cell receptor beta chains from a single sample sequenced in a study of spatial heterogeneity in lung cancer. The time point denotes: blood at routine non-recurrence follow-up after resection. Each CDR3 protein is one row after TCRdb ran MiXCR on the 5' RACE reads. The data hold around 70,000 distinct CDR3 sequences, with 7.5% to 10% observed a single time. The source was PBMCs, collected at follow-up. The receptors were sampled from a female donor with early-stage non-small cell lung cancer.

This clonotype was counted many times. This chain uses TRBV27 with TRBJ1-5; TRBD1 aligns across 7 bases. This CDR3 contains 17 residues. V was clipped by 6 bases and J by 2 bases; unmatched bases: 13. Germline V gives CDR1 MNHEY, CDR2 SMNVEV (reference sequence). CDR3 protein: CASSEGEGASGNQPQHF. DNA for the CDR3: TGTGCCAGCAGCGAGGGTGAGGGGGCGTCTGGCAATCAGCCCCAGCATTTT.

This clonotype was seen repeatedly, ten times or more. The chain has TRBV11-3 and TRBJ2-1, with D unresolved. Trimming left V 10 bases short and J 1 base short, with 17 bases between. Germline V CDR1 and CDR2: SGHNT, YENEEA. The CDR3 has 15 amino acids. CDR3 bases: TGTGCCAACACCGTGGTCCCCATTTCCTACAATGAGCAGTTCTTC. It specifies CANTVVPISYNEQFF.

This clonotype was seen more than once but under ten times. The DNA of the CDR3 is TGTGCCAGCATGAGGGAGCCGGGAGCGGCCGGGGAGCTGTTTTTT. It codes for CASMREPGAAGELFF. This rearrangement joins TRBV6-1 to TRBJ2-2; D may be TRBD2 (6 bases). The CDR3 length is 15 residues. From germline, CDR1 is MNHNS and CDR2 SASEGT. V lost 7 bases and J 6 bases, leaving 18 bases between the germline ends.

This clonotype has ten or more counts. The chain is built from TRBV5-1 and TRBJ2-1, with 9 bases matching TRBD1. Trimming at V came to 0 bases and at J to 6 bases, leaving 4 bases not matched to a gene. Germline loops: CDR1 SGHRS, CDR2 YFSETQ. This CDR3 is built from 15 residues. The DNA of the CDR3 is TGCGCCAGCAGCTTGGCGGGACAGGGTATCAATGAGCAGTTCTTC. Its protein is CASSLAGQGINEQFF. The full variable domain, completed using reference TRBV5-1 and TRBJ2-1, is KAGVTQTPRYLIKTRGQQVTLSCSPISGHRSVSWYQQTPGQGLQFLFEYFSETQRNKGNFPGRFSGRQFSNSRSEMNVSTLELGDSALYLCASSLAGQGINEQFFGPGTRLTVL.

This clonotype has at least ten counts. This CDR3 reads CSADRGSGNTIYF. The CDR3 DNA reads TGCAGTGCCGACAGGGGCTCTGGAAACACCATATATTTT. The chain joins TRBV20-1 to TRBJ1-3, with TRBD1 identical over 8 bases. With 6 bases clipped from V and 0 bases from J, the junction kept 1 base outside the gene matches. Germline V gene lookup returns CDR1 DFQATT and CDR2 SNEGSKA (reference sequence). This CDR3 contains 13 residues.

In its sample, this clonotype was seen many times. CDR3 residues: CASSYSRDPLLGTDTQYF. The CDR3 bases are TGTGCCAGCAGTTACTCGAGGGACCCCCTCTTAGGCACAGATACGCAGTATTTT. The V and J genes are TRBV6-7 and TRBJ2-3; D could derive from TRBD1 or TRBD2 (5 bases each). TRBV6-7 is known as an ORF, though its function is uncertain. This CDR3 spans 18 amino acids. The germline V and J ends were trimmed by 0 bases and 1 base, with 17 bases remaining between them.

This clonotype appeared many times. V and J are TRBV5-1 and TRBJ2-1, with TRBD2 as a possible D gene (6 bases). The CDR3 is 13 amino acids. The germline V gene has CDR1 SGHRS and CDR2 YFSETQ. V lost 4 bases to trimming and J lost 5 bases, with 10 bases between them. In nucleotides, the CDR3 is TGCGCCAGCAGCGGGAGGAAAAACAATGAGCAGTTCTTC. This sequence encodes CASSGRKNNEQFF.

In its sample, this clonotype was seen a few times. CDR3 sequence: CSVEQDRGSYTF. CDR3 nucleotides: TGCAGCGTTGAACAGGACAGGGGCTCTTACACCTTC. This chain links TRBV29-1 with TRBJ1-2; 9 nucleotides align to TRBD1. CDR3 length: 12 residues. Trimming at V came to 2 bases and at J to 11 bases, leaving 6 bases not matched to a gene. The germline V gene encodes CDR1 SQVTM and CDR2 ANQGSEA.

This clonotype was observed many times. The V gene is TRBV5-1, the J gene TRBJ2-1; TRBD1 matches at 9 bases. CDR1 SGHRS and CDR2 YFSETQ come from the germline V gene. V dropped 3 bases and J dropped 8; count of bases not matched to a gene: 3. This CDR3 region has 13 residues. CDR3 protein: CASSYTGGDEQFF. For the CDR3, the DNA is TGCGCCAGCAGCTATACAGGGGGCGATGAGCAGTTCTTC.

This clonotype occurred many times. The chain combines TRBV18 with TRBJ1-4, with D perhaps TRBD1 (5 bases). This CDR3 spans 16 amino acids. Germline CDR1 is KGHSH and CDR2 is LQKENI. V lost 4 bases and J lost 3, with 15 bases in between. This chain's CDR3 is CASSRLAGSPNEKLFF. In DNA form, the CDR3 reads TGTGCCAGCTCACGACTCGCAGGGAGTCCTAATGAAAAACTGTTTTTT.

This clonotype was counted many times. The V gene is TRBV5-1, the J gene TRBJ2-1; no reliable D call. CDR1 SGHRS and CDR2 YFSETQ come from the germline V gene. V shed 0 bases and J shed 5 bases, with 9 bases lying between them. This CDR3 spans 14 amino acids. As DNA, the CDR3 is TGCGCCAGCAGCTTGGGGAACCTTAACAATGAGCAGTTCTTC. It is translated as CASSLGNLNNEQFF.

The V gene is TRBV6-5, the J gene TRBJ1-3; 8 nucleotides align to TRBD1. Per the germline V gene, CDR1 is MNHEY and CDR2 is SVGAGI. V shed 2 bases, J shed 0 bases, and the junction held 3 bases outside the gene matches. The length of the CDR3 is 16 residues. CDR3 region: CASSYRGQDSGNTIYF. CDR3 nucleotide sequence: TGTGCCAGCAGTTACCGGGGACAGGACTCTGGAAACACCATATATTTT.

This clonotype was observed a few times. This sequence joins TRBV5-1 and TRBJ1-1, with D possibly being TRBD1 (5 bases). The CDR3 has 15 amino acids. Trimming removed 3 bases from V and 3 bases from J, with 15 bases in between. Germline CDR1 and CDR2: SGHRS and YFSETQ. DNA of the CDR3: TGCGCCAGCAGCTGGCGCGGAACGGGGGACACTGAAGCTTTCTTT. Amino acids: CASSWRGTGDTEAFF.

The chain combines TRBV9 with TRBJ2-5; 7 nucleotides match TRBD2. Per germline, CDR1 SGDLS and CDR2 YYNGEE. The trim removed 0 bases at V and 4 bases at J, leaving 3 bases unmatched. CDR3 length equals 14 residues. The CDR3 bases are TGTGCCAGCAGCGTAGTGGCGGGAGCAGAGACCCAGTACTTC. Its protein is CASSVVAGAETQYF.

This clonotype was counted ten times or more. CDR3: CAISEDRVTKETQYF. DNA of the CDR3: TGTGCCATCAGTGAGGACAGGGTAACGAAAGAGACCCAGTACTTC. The chain employs TRBV10-3 and TRBJ2-5; 7 bases line up with TRBD1. In germline, CDR1 is ENHRY, CDR2 SYGVKD. This CDR3 contains 15 residues. V lost 2 bases, J lost 3 bases, and 6 bases stayed unmatched.

This clonotype was observed a few times. This rearrangement joins TRBV6-1 to TRBJ1-5; tentatively, D is TRBD1 (5 bases). The length of the CDR3 is 13 residues. V was cut by 4 bases and J by 5 bases, with 9 bases left in between. CDR1 MNHNS and CDR2 SASEGT come from the germline V gene. DNA of the CDR3: TGTGCCAGCAGTGCAGGGTACCATCAGCCCCAGCATTTT. Its translation: CASSAGYHQPQHF.

The table lists this clonotype with many counts. This sequence joins TRBV30 and TRBJ1-5, with TRBD1 identical over 7 bases. V was clipped by 2 bases and J by 7 bases; unmatched bases: 5. The V gene's germline CDR1 is GTSNPN and CDR2 SVGIG (reference sequence). This CDR3 is built from 13 residues. The CDR3 DNA follows: TGTGCCTGGAGTATGGACAGGAACCAGCCCCAGCATTTT. The encoded protein is CAWSMDRNQPQHF.

Only a few counts were recorded for this clonotype. The rearrangement links TRBV28 to TRBJ1-1; 10 bases align to TRBD1. With 6 bases clipped from V and 3 bases from J, the junction kept 7 bases outside the gene matches. The CDR3 is 15 amino acids. The germline gives CDR1 MDHEN, CDR2 SYDVKM. The CDR3 bases are TGTGCCAGCAGCATACCCGGGACAGGGGACACTGAAGCTTTCTTT. It encodes CASSIPGTGDTEAFF. The complete variable domain, with remaining parts taken from reference TRBV28 and TRBJ1-1, reads DVKVTQSSRYLVKRTGEKVFLECVQDMDHENMFWYRQDPGLGLRLIYFSYDVKMKEKGDIPEGYSVSREKKERFSLILESASTNQTSMYLCASSIPGTGDTEAFFGQGTRLTVV.

In its sample, this clonotype was seen a few times. The chain uses TRBV5-1 and TRBJ2-1; 13 bases line up with TRBD2. In germline, CDR1 is SGHRS, CDR2 YFSETQ. V dropped 3 bases and J dropped 7; count of bases not matched to a gene: 7. This CDR3 spans 16 amino acids. The CDR3 loop is CASSSRTSGGTNEQFF. The DNA of the CDR3 is TGCGCCAGCAGCTCCAGGACTAGCGGGGGAACAAATGAGCAGTTCTTC.

This clonotype was seen ten or more times. This CDR3 is CASSQSGRDTEAFF. Written as DNA, the CDR3 is TGTGCCAGCAGCCAAAGCGGGCGGGACACTGAAGCTTTCTTT. V gene TRBV3-1 combines with J gene TRBJ1-1; D remains unclear. CDR3 length: 14 residues. V gave up 2 bases and J gave up 3 bases, with 10 bases separating them. Germline CDR1 LGHDT, CDR2 YNNKEL (reference sequence).

J is TRBJ1-6 and V is TRBV4-1; 7 bases fit TRBD1. The J segment lost 10 bases and the V segment lost 3 bases, leaving 9 bases of the junction unmatched. This CDR3 comprises 15 residues. The germline CDR1 and CDR2 sequences are MGHRA and YSYEKL. The CDR3 region has the DNA TGCGCCAGCAGCCACCTACAGGGGCTAGGATCACCCCTCCACTTT. It yields the protein CASSHLQGLGSPLHF.

This clonotype was seen a handful of times. This chain uses TRBV25-1 with TRBJ2-1; D unclear. Germline assignment: CDR1 MGHDK and CDR2 SYGVNS. The CDR3 is 14 amino acids. V gave up 5 bases and J gave up 6 bases, with 14 bases separating them. CDR3 nucleotides: TGTGCCAGCAGTCCCCATAGCTCGGGCAATGAGCAGTTCTTC. This translates into CASSPHSSGNEQFF.